This T cell receptor beta chain is drawn from a study of shared clonotypes between healthy human individuals. The study's findings and limits: Generation probabilities were higher for clonotypes shared across all four sorted-subset donors than for unshared ones. Though the depth was large, rarefaction showed that sorted-subset sequencing was incomplete.

Sequenced by immunoSEQ multiplex PCR; TCRdb stores in-frame clones only, minus some. The sample gives around 600,000 clones, approximately 96% of which show up once; over 0.09% is in the top ten. In the naive CD8 group, cells lacked CD45RO and were positively selected for CCR7, so terminally differentiated effector memory CD45RA+ cells were left out. Note on this clone: Its antigen is unknown.

Germline CDR1 SQVTM, CDR2 ANQGSEA. Trimming took 7 bases from V and 1 from J, leaving 13 bases between them. The CDR3 is 13 residues long. This rearrangement joins TRBV29-1 to TRBJ1-1; possible D gene TRBD1, 5 bases. The TCR sequence derives from a woman under 40 in good health. The sequenced sample consisted of naive CD8+ T cells sorted from blood. The DNA for the CDR3 is TGCAGCGCCGGGGGTGGGGAGAACACTGAAGCTTTCTTT. Its translation is CSAGGGENTEAFF.